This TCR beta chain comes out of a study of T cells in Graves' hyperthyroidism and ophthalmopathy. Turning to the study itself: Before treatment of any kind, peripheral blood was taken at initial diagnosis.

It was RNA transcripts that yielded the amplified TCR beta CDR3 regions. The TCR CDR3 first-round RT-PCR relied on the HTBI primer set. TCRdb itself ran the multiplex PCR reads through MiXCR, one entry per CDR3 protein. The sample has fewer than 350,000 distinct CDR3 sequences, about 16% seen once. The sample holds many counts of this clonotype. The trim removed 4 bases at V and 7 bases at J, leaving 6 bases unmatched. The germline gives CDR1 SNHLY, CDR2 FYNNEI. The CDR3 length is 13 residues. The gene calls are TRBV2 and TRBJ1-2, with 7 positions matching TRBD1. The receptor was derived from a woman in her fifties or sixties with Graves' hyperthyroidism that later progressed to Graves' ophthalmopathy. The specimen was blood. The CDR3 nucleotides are TGTGCCAGCAGTGCGACAGGGACTGCTGGCTACACCTTC. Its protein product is CASSATGTAGYTF.